Each of the 6 T cell receptor beta chains below was sequenced from the same sample in a study of persistence of HIV-infected CD4 T cells. Stimulation used about 10 ug/mL lysate from CMV-infected fibroblasts. CD40L/CD69 double-negative CD45RO-high memory CD4+ T cells were collected. The libraries were made with immunoSEQ version 4 in survey mode. Assay used: immunoSEQ multiplex PCR; TCRdb lists only in-frame clones, some missing. This table holds roughly 30,000 clones, more than 75% found once. These TCRs are of unknown antigen specificity. Sequenced material: CD4+ T cells sorted from PBMCs after roughly 18-hour stimulation, taken from a patient who received antiretroviral therapy. The receptor set was obtained from an adult man with HIV who was CMV-seropositive.

This rearrangement joins TRBV6-5 to TRBJ1-5; 8 nucleotides line up with TRBD1. This CDR3 is built from 14 residues. Germline V gene lookup returns CDR1 MNHEY and CDR2 SVGAGI. After removal of 6 bases from V and 6 bases from J, the junction contained 7 bases not matched to a gene. The CDR3 loop is CASRAGGVGQPQHF. The CDR3 coding sequence is TGTGCCAGCAGGGCAGGGGGCGTCGGTCAGCCCCAGCATTTT.

The chain has TRBV6-5 and TRBJ1-1; D might be TRBD1 (6 bases). The CDR3 has 15 amino acids. Germline V CDR1 and CDR2: MNHEY, SVGAGI. With 6 bases removed from V and 1 base from J, the gap between germline ends came to 15 bases. CDR3 sequence (DNA): TGTGCCAGCAGATACAGGGTTGGGGGGAACACTGAAGCTTTCTTT. This codes for CASRYRVGGNTEAFF.

This clone was seen just once. This chain links TRBV5-4 with TRBJ2-7; 9 bases are a match to TRBD1. The length of the CDR3 is 17 residues. The V and J ends lost 4 bases and 3 bases, in that order; junction bases with no gene match: 14. The germline V gene encodes CDR1 SGHNT and CDR2 YYREEE (reference sequence). CDR3 amino acids: CASSGDPGQGSNYEQYF. CDR3 coding DNA: TGTGCCAGCAGCGGAGACCCGGGACAGGGCTCTAACTACGAGCAGTACTTC. The full variable domain, in which reference TRBV5-4 and TRBJ2-7 provide the parts outside the CDR3, is ETGVTQSPTHLIKTRGQQVTLRCSSQSGHNTVSWYQQALGQGPQFIFQYYREEENGRGNFPPRFSGLQFPNYSSELNVNALELDDSALYLCASSGDPGQGSNYEQYFGPGTRLTVT.

The CDR3 sequence: CASSQTVPYYEQYF. Written as DNA, the CDR3 is TGCGCCAGCAGCCAGACAGTGCCCTATTACGAGCAGTACTTC. The chain joins TRBV5-1 to TRBJ2-7; tentative D call: TRBD1 (5 bases). The CDR3 runs to 14 residues. The V end was cut by 4 bases, the J end by 4 bases, with 15 bases between. Germline CDR1 SGHRS, CDR2 YFSETQ.

This chain links TRBV6-5 with TRBJ2-3; the D is unclear. Germline values: CDR1 MNHEY, CDR2 SVGAGI. Trimming removed 0 bases at V and 7 bases at J, with 11 bases between. The CDR3 is made up of 14 amino acids. The CDR3 reads CASSYSQAPNTQYF. The CDR3 coding sequence is TGTGCCAGCAGTTACTCGCAGGCCCCCAATACGCAGTATTTT.

The chain uses TRBV4-1 and TRBJ1-1, with D maybe TRBD1 (6 bases). Germline assignment: CDR1 MGHRA and CDR2 YSYEKL. CDR3 length: 16 amino acids. Trimming shortened V by 4 bases and J by 3 bases, and 18 bases separated the two germline ends. The CDR3, as DNA: TGCGCCAGCAGCCCCCTCGAGGGACACTGGGACACTGAAGCTTTCTTT. This encodes CASSPLEGHWDTEAFF.